The T cell receptor (beta chain) under discussion was sequenced for a study of human T cells and chemical hapten exposure (dated by TCRdb to the early 2020s). Turning to the overall study: For sensitization, 2% DPC in acetone was applied to a roughly 2 cm by roughly 2 cm area of upper inner arm skin. Throughout the approximately 24-week study period, patients were also given weekly therapeutic DPC doses on the scalp. Patch testing was performed on the upper back with Finn chambers containing 0.01% DPC, and the patch tests were scored after 6 days according to International Contact Dermatitis Research Group standards. Most of the patients in the cohort were female, and the cohort covered alopecia areata with under or over 50% scalp involvement, alopecia totalis and alopecia universalis. Libraries were combined into a pool for sequencing, and differences in TCR yield between samples came mainly from small differences in library volumes within the pool. The study tracked peripheral blood TCR repertoire changes in vivo during primary and secondary sensitization to the hapten diphenylcyclopropenone (DPC) in alopecia patients. Patient blood was sampled pre-sensitization (week 0) and at 2, 6 and about 24 weeks after DPC sensitization. Blood for TCR sequencing was provided by twenty-nine alopecia patients at one to four time points (pre-sensitization, 2, 6 and 24 weeks). Both TCR alpha and TCR beta chains were sequenced from each blood RNA sample.

The sample's time point label, in plain terms: pre-sensitization, week 0. In the paper's terms, the treatment or condition label means: therapeutic diphenylcyclopropenone sensitization with weekly scalp DPC. Total RNA was extracted from unfractionated whole blood collected in Tempus Blood RNA tubes. At each patch-test visit, blood was drawn before the patch test was applied. Patients were eligible if aged 18 to 70, diagnosed with alopecia and judged suitable for DPC therapy, and pregnant patients were excluded. Including the terminal cysteine and phenylalanine, the CDR3 comprises 13 residues. The sequence is cut down to CDR3 DNA, 39 bases in frame from base 1. CDR1 and CDR2 (LNHDA, SQIVND) derive from the germline V gene (reference sequence). From V the trimming removes 8 bases and from J it removes 5 bases, while the gene matches leave 7 bases of the junction unaccounted for. The table lists this clonotype with a few counts. No cognate antigen has been identified for it. No much larger clonotype is one base removed from it; base qualities were not supplied.

Library creation used RACE. Sequencing instrument: NextSeq 500. During library preparation, unique molecular identifiers were attached to individual cDNA molecules so that TCRs could be counted quantitatively and reproducibly. The paper's data handling went like this. The median number of TCRs per sample was some 100,000, ranging from roughly 23,224 to 700,000. The Decombinator software suite was used to annotate the V, J and CDR3 of the TCR reads. For the PS versus PT1 abundance plots, all samples were subsampled to the same number of TCRs (28,000). Expanded TCRs were defined as absent before sensitization and observed at least eight times at the 2-week time point. TCRdb reanalyzed the raw reads on its own, using fastp at Q25 for trimming and MiXCR for clone calling, and kept in-frame beta chains. Entries are consolidated by CDR3 protein sequence, retaining the most common genes and DNA. The V and J calls shown here were made by TCRdb, not taken from the authors' results. For this sample there are some 49,000 distinct CDR3 sequences; 9.6% appear just once. 8.5% to 10% of the sample belongs to the ten largest clones.

Study-wide conclusions, independent of this receptor: Patch test score correlated positively with the number of PT1 expanded TCRs, reaching significance at thresholds 8, 16 and 32 but not at 4. DPC sensitization did not change how many TCRs were above 1 in 1000 frequency, and no evidence was found of alterations in global repertoire structure. Because all patients had alopecia, a presumed autoimmune disease, the immune response of the patients might differ from that of healthy individuals. Repeated subsampling changed both the strength of the expansion versus patch-test correlation and the threshold at which the correlation became significant. Expanded TCRs formed significantly more large CDR3 similarity clusters than pre-sensitization or healthy control sets, consistent with antigen-driven responses.

The starting material was whole blood, obtained in connection with sensitization to the hapten diphenylcyclopropenone (DPC). In this chain, TRBV19 is recombined with TRBJ1-1; TRBD1 aligns with 8 central bases. This sequence originates from a woman aged 25 to 39 with alopecia areata. Some clones in this sample may be carry-over from other donors' samples. This receptor carries the CDR3 CASGPDRGTEAFF. The nucleotide sequence is given as TGTGCCAGTGGACCTGACAGGGGAACTGAAGCTTTCTTT.